These 9 T cell receptor beta chains originate from one sample sequenced in a study of CD8+ T cells in alopecia areata. Alopecia areata patients provided lesional scalp punch biopsies and peripheral blood, both collected for the study. Sequencing used cDNA as its template, made by extracting RNA and reverse transcribing it. Sequencing used immunoSEQ multiplex PCR; TCRdb keeps in-frame clones, though not all of them. The sample has thousands of clones, less than 65% seen once. Sequenced here: skin, sampled at week 0. These TCRs come from a human donor with alopecia areata.

V and J are TRBV27 and TRBJ2-7; D is tentatively TRBD1 or TRBD2 (6 bases each). The CDR3 is 14 residues long. V was cut by 2 bases and J by 6 bases, with 14 bases left in between. Germline V CDR1 and CDR2: MNHEY, SMNVEV (reference sequence). CDR3 amino acids: CASSLMGGLSEQYF. CDR3 DNA sequence: TGTGCCAGCAGTTTAATGGGGGGCTTATCCGAGCAGTACTTC.

The V gene is TRBV6-5, the J gene TRBJ1-2, with D unclear. The CDR3 has 14 amino acids. V was clipped by 6 bases and J by 2 bases, with 13 bases between them. Germline V gene sequence: CDR1 MNHEY, CDR2 SVGAGI. The CDR3 here is CASRRYWGNYGYTF. The CDR3, as DNA: TGTGCCAGCAGGCGATACTGGGGAAACTATGGCTACACCTTC.

This clone was picked up a small number of times. The chain links TRBV9 to TRBJ2-1; no reliable D call. Looked up from germline, CDR1 is SGDLS and CDR2 is YYNGEE. Deletions cut 0 bases from V and 7 bases from J, with 5 bases between. CDR3 size: 12 residues. The CDR3 coding sequence is TGTGCCAGCAGCGTAGCTGGAAATGAGCAGTTCTTC. This translates into CASSVAGNEQFF.

In its sample, this clone is large. The rearrangement joins TRBV6-5 to TRBJ1-5, with D perhaps matching TRBD1 (6 bases). The CDR3 runs to 13 residues. V was trimmed by 6 bases and J by 4 bases, leaving 10 bases between them. CDR1 and CDR2 (germline): MNHEY, SVGAGI. The CDR3 region is CASSGQQNQPQHF. The CDR3 DNA reads TGTGCCAGCAGCGGACAGCAGAATCAGCCCCAGCATTTT.

This clone is categorized as large. V and J are TRBV4-1 and TRBJ1-6; D not resolved. V was pared by 2 bases and J by 7 bases, with 3 bases between. The CDR3 is made up of 12 amino acids. Germline CDR1 MGHRA, CDR2 YSYEKL. The DNA for the CDR3 is TGCGCCAGCAGCCAACTGAATTCACCCCTCCACTTT. It translates to CASSQLNSPLHF.

The chain has TRBV2 and TRBJ2-5; 12 nucleotides agree with TRBD1. V lost 3 bases to trimming and J lost 3 bases; unmatched junction nucleotides: 8. Germline-derived CDR1 and CDR2 are SNHLY and FYNNEI. The CDR3 length is 17 residues. CDR3 region: CASSEVVGQGAEETQYF. In nucleotides, the CDR3 is TGTGCCAGCAGTGAGGTTGTGGGACAGGGGGCCGAAGAGACCCAGTACTTC.

The chain links TRBV19 to TRBJ2-5; D is ambiguous. TRBJ2-7 matches the DNA end more closely, so the J call is doubtful. The CDR3 is 18 amino acids. Germline lookup yields CDR1 LNHDA and CDR2 SQIVND (reference sequence). CDR3 sequence reads: CASSTSVVLLGSRYEQYF. CDR3 DNA sequence: TGTGCCAGTAGTACCTCCGTCGTCTTGCTGGGTTCTAGGTACGAGCAGTACTTC.

J is TRBJ2-1 and V is TRBV5-1; D is perhaps TRBD2 (5 bases). The length of the CDR3 is 13 residues. Germline CDR1 SGHRS, CDR2 YFSETQ. With 0 bases removed from V and 6 bases from J, the gap between germline ends came to 7 bases. The CDR3 sequence: CASSLGRGNEQFF. Here the CDR3 DNA reads TGCGCCAGCAGCTTGGGACGGGGCAATGAGCAGTTCTTC.

The CDR3 sequence: CASSLRPGRTEAFF. The DNA of the CDR3 is TGTGCCAGCAGCTTAAGGCCAGGGCGGACTGAAGCTTTCTTT. V gene TRBV7-9 combines with J gene TRBJ1-1; D is possibly TRBD1 (5 bases). Per the germline V gene, CDR1 is SEHNR and CDR2 is FQNEAQ (reference sequence). V lost 2 bases and J lost 5, with 12 bases in between. This CDR3 is 14 amino acids long.